This T cell receptor beta chain stems from a study of blood T cell repertoires in COVID-19. Study-level background: Samples taken during acute and convalescent COVID-19 were collected in the United States, Italy and Spain. The cDNA or gDNA used as material had been derived from T cells, B-cell-depleted T cells, or PBMCs.

The study recruited people aged about 18 to 95 years across some 23 US areas. Each participant's cohort was designated according to participant-reported clinical history. Germline V lookup: CDR1 SQVTM, CDR2 ANQGSEA. This CDR3 region has 13 residues. V shed 0 bases and J shed 7 bases, with 12 bases lying between them. Using immunoSEQ multiplex PCR, the repertoire was profiled, and TCRdb retains in-frame clones only, with some absent. The profile covers about 320,000 clones, with roughly 90% appearing a single time and 2% to 3% taken by the ten largest. This chain connects TRBV29-1 to TRBJ1-2, with D perhaps matching TRBD1 (5 bases). This TCR was recovered from a man in his sixties who had recovered from COVID-19. Sequenced material: PBMCs or T cells enriched from blood (not recorded which). CDR3 bases: TGCAGCGTTGAAGAAGGGGTCCCTGGTGGCTACACCTTC. This gives the protein CSVEEGVPGGYTF.